These T cell receptor beta chains were read from a single sample in a study of patients and donors after allogeneic stem cell transplantation. MiXCR, applied by TCRdb to the RT-PCR reads, yields one record per CDR3 protein. Here the sample spans 920,000 or so distinct CDR3 sequences, about a sixth being singletons. The sample comprised blood, either unsorted or a sorted T cell fraction (not recorded which). Receptor source: a human donor who was either an allogeneic HSCT recipient or a stem cell or donor lymphocyte infusion donor (not recorded which). It is not recorded whose cells these are; they may come from a transplant donor. The CDR3 runs from the conserved cysteine through the conserved F or W. D genes are given only for firm matches. Not every row has a clone size; where given, it reads once, few, many or a size class.

>few|TRBD2|TRBJ2-7|TRBV6-5
TGTGCCAGCAGTTACTCTCTCGCGGGGGGCCGGGACGAGCAGTACTTC
CASSYSLAGGRDEQYF
>-|TRBD2|TRBJ2-3|TRBV20-1
TGCAGTGCCACGCGGGGGAGAGGGGCAGATACGCAGTATTTT
CSATRGRGADTQYF
>few|-|TRBJ2-5|TRBV18
TGTGCCAGCTCACCCAAAAGGGCCCAAGAGACCCAGTACTTC
CASSPKRAQETQYF
>many|-|TRBJ2-1|TRBV12-3/TRBV12-4
TGTGCCAGCAGTTCAACGTTTGAGCAGTTCTTC
CASSSTFEQFF
>-|TRBD2|TRBJ2-1|TRBV3-1
TGTGCCAGCAGCCCGGGACTAGCGGGGACCTCCTACAATGAGCAGTTCTTC
CASSPGLAGTSYNEQFF
>-|-|TRBJ1-5|TRBV12-3/TRBV12-4
TGTGCCAGCAGTTTAGAGGTAGGGTGGGATCAGCCCCAGCATTTT
CASSLEVGWDQPQHF
>-|TRBD1|TRBJ2-1|TRBV4-3
TGCGCCAGCAGCCGACGAAGCCAGGGGGCATACAATGAGCAGTTCTTC
CASSRRSQGAYNEQFF
>-|-|TRBJ1-6|TRBV6-1
TGTGCCAGCAAATTCGTCCCCAGCGTGAGCTCCTATAATTCACCCCTCCACTTT
CASKFVPSVSSYNSPLHF
>-|TRBD2|TRBJ2-7|TRBV30
TGTGCCGGCCTGACTAGCGGATACGAGCAGTACTTC
CAGLTSGYEQYF
>few|TRBD2|TRBJ2-1|TRBV27
TGTGCCAGCAGTTTCAGGGCTAGCGGGAGTGATGAGCAGTTCTTC
CASSFRASGSDEQFF
>-|-|TRBJ1-2|TRBV24-1
TGTGCCACCAGCGACGGCAGGGCCTATGGCTACACCTTC
CATSDGRAYGYTF
>few|-|TRBJ2-3|TRBV5-1
TGCGCCAGCAGCTTGGGAAGGGCCGGTAAGACAGATACGCAGTATTTT
CASSLGRAGKTDTQYF
>-|TRBD2|TRBJ2-5|TRBV5-8
TGTGCCAGCAGCTTCTGGTCGCGGGAGGGGACCCAGTACTTC
CASSFWSREGTQYF
>-|-|TRBJ2-3|TRBV24-1
TGTGCCACCAGATTAAAAGATACGCAGTATTTT
CATRLKDTQYF
>-|-|TRBJ1-3|TRBV5-6
TGTGCCAGCAGCCGGACCCCGCAAGGAGGAAACACCATATATTTT
CASSRTPQGGNTIYF
>many|-|TRBJ1-2|TRBV7-9
TGTGCCAGCAGAAACCCTCGCGGCAGTCCCTATGGCTACACCTTC
CASRNPRGSPYGYTF
>-|TRBD1|TRBJ1-1|TRBV4-3
TGCGCCAGCAGCCAAGACTCGACAGGGGGGAACACTGAAGCTTTCTTT
CASSQDSTGGNTEAFF
>few|-|TRBJ1-6|TRBV4-3
TGCGCCAGCAGCCAAGATAAGGGTTATAATTCACCCCTCCACTTT
CASSQDKGYNSPLHF
>-|-|TRBJ1-5|TRBV6-2/TRBV6-3
TGTGCCAGCAGTTACAGCCTAAGTGGCGGGCAGCCCCAGCATTTT
CASSYSLSGGQPQHF
>-|-|TRBJ1-4|TRBV14
TGTGCCAGCAGCCGAGGACCAGGGAGTGAAAAACTGTTTTTT
CASSRGPGSEKLFF
>many|-|TRBJ1-2|TRBV5-1
TGCGCCAGCAGCTTGGTTCCCGCAGGGGACTATGGCTACACCTTC
CASSLVPAGDYGYTF
>many|-|TRBJ2-1|TRBV27
TGTGCCAGCAGTCCTCCACCGGCGGGCTACAATGAGCAGTTCTTC
CASSPPPAGYNEQFF
>-|TRBD1|TRBJ1-6|TRBV15
TGTGCCACCAGCAGCCGGGACAGCAATTCACCCCTCCACTTT
CATSSRDSNSPLHF
>few|-|TRBJ2-5|TRBV20-1
TGCAGTGCTAGATTGGGGTTCCAAGAGACCCAGTACTTC
CSARLGFQETQYF
>few|-|TRBJ1-1|TRBV15
TGTGCCACCAGCTTCCCGGGGATGGGGTATACTGAAGCTTTCTTT
CATSFPGMGYTEAFF
>-|TRBD1|TRBJ2-1|TRBV27
TGTGCCAGCAGTTCCTTCGGGACAGGGGTTGTTGAGCAGTTCTTC
CASSSFGTGVVEQFF
>few|-|TRBJ2-3|TRBV12-3/TRBV12-4
TGTGCCAGCAGGGGGGCCGGGCCTGGACCCCAGTATTTT
CASRGAGPGPQYF
>few|TRBD1|TRBJ2-5|TRBV27
TGTGCCAGCAGTTTACGGGACAGGTCACAAGAGACCCAGTACTTC
CASSLRDRSQETQYF
>-|-|TRBJ1-2|TRBV15
TGTGCCACCAGCAGAGATCGTTGGGGGTCCGGCTATGGCTACACCTTC
CATSRDRWGSGYGYTF
>-|-|TRBJ2-7|TRBV6-1
TGTGCCAGCAGCCTCCCAGGGAGTGGGGGTAGGGACGAGCAGTACTTC
CASSLPGSGGRDEQYF
>once|TRBD2|TRBJ2-3|TRBV5-1
TGCGCCAGCAGAACCCCGACTAGCGGTACCACAGATACGCAGTATTTT
CASRTPTSGTTDTQYF
>few|-|TRBJ1-3|TRBV13
TGTGCCAGCAGCTTAGATGAGGGTGGCACCATATATTTT
CASSLDEGGTIYF
>few|-|TRBJ1-5|TRBV27
TGTGCCAGCAGTTTATCGAACGTTGTCGGCAATCAGCCCCAGCATTTT
CASSLSNVVGNQPQHF
>-|-|TRBJ2-3|TRBV20-1
TGCAGTGCTATTCCAACTAGCCAAAGCACAGATACGCAGTATTTT
CSAIPTSQSTDTQYF
>-|-|TRBJ2-6|TRBV11-2
TGTGCCAGCAGCTTCCGGGCTGCTGGGGCCAACGTCCTGACTTTC
CASSFRAAGANVLTF